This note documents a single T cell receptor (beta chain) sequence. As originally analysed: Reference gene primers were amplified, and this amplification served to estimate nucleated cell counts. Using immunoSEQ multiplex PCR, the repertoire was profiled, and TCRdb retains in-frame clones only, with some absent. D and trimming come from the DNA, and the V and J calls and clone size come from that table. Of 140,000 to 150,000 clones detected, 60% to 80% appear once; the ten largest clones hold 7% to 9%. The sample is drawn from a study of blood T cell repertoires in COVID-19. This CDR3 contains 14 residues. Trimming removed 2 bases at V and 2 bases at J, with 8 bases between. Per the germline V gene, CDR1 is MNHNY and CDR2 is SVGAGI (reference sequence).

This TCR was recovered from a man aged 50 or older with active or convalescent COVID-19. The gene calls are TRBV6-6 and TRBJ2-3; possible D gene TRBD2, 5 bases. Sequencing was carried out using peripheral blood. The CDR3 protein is CASSYAGNTDTQYF. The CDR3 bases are TGTGCCAGCAGTTACGCCGGGAACACAGATACGCAGTATTTT.